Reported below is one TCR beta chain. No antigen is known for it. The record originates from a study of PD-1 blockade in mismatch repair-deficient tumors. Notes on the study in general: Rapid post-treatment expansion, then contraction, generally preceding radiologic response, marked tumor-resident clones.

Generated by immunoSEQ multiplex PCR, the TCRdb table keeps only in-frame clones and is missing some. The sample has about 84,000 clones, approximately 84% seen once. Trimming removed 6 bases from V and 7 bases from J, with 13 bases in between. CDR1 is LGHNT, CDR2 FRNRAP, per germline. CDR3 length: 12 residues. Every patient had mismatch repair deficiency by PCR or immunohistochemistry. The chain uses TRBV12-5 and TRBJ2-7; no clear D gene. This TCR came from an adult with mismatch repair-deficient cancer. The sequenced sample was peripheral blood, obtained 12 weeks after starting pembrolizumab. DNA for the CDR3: TGTGCTAGTGGCATGGATGTCGGGGAGCAGTACTTC. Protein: CASGMDVGEQYF.